The present T cell receptor (beta chain) was sequenced within a study of blood T cell repertoires in COVID-19. The germline CDR1 and CDR2 sequences are SNHLY and FYNNEI. The CDR3 runs to 13 residues. V lost 7 bases to trimming and J lost 0 bases, with 9 bases between them. Profiled with immunoSEQ multiplex PCR; TCRdb holds only in-frame clones, not every one. The sample has fewer than 35,000 clones, 85% to 90% seen once; the top ten hold around 5.8%. This rearrangement joins TRBV2 to TRBJ1-1; D unclear. The source material was peripheral blood. This receptor was identified in a human donor in a cohort sampled during active COVID-19. The chain's CDR3 is CASTKTVNTEAFF. DNA of the CDR3: TGTGCCAGCACCAAAACAGTGAACACTGAAGCTTTCTTT.